The source of this T cell receptor (beta chain) is a study of human T cells and chemical hapten exposure. General observations from the study: TCRs exceeding 1 in 1000 frequency stayed unchanged with DPC sensitization.

This clonotype is deemed medium-sized. The antigen is unknown. Time point given: patch test 1, 2 weeks after DPC sensitization. Treatment in this sample: therapeutic diphenylcyclopropenone sensitization with weekly scalp DPC. The authors extracted total RNA from unfractionated whole blood. Deletions cut 0 bases from V and 1 base from J, with 7 bases between. Germline loops: CDR1 SGHKS, CDR2 YYEKEE (reference sequence). The CDR3 has 15 amino acids. Attachment of unique molecular identifiers to individual cDNA molecules was performed in the library. TCRdb re-derived calls from the RACE reads in MiXCR, one entry per CDR3 protein. The repertoire holds roughly 13,000 distinct CDR3 sequences, with roughly 15% as singletons.

Specimen: whole blood, collected in connection with sensitization to the hapten diphenylcyclopropenone (DPC). The sequence was collected from a woman aged 25 to 39 with alopecia areata. Some clones in this sample may be carry-over from other donors' samples. V and J are TRBV5-5 and TRBJ2-2; unclear D gene. The CDR3 nucleotides read TGTGCCAGCAGCTTGGACCCAGTGAACACCGGGGAGCTGTTTTTT. As protein: CASSLDPVNTGELFF.